The rows below give T cell receptor beta chains drawn from one sample of a study of blood T cell repertoires in COVID-19. Sequencing was performed with immunoSEQ multiplex PCR; in TCRdb, only in-frame clones are kept and a portion is missing. This repertoire shows about 180,000 clones, 75% to 90% found once; its top ten account for about 3.3%. What was sequenced was peripheral blood. Receptors originate from a man aged 55 to 70 with acute or convalescent COVID-19. CDR3s include the opening cysteine and the closing phenylalanine or tryptophan. D genes are given only for firm matches. Where a row states a size, it is once, few, many or the class of an expanded clone; other rows omit it.

v_call: TRBV6-2/TRBV6-3; cdr3_length: 20; j_call: TRBJ2-5; clone_size: -; d_call: -; cdr3_nt: TGTGCCAGCAGTTACTCGGGCGGGCTCCCCCCCAGAACGTACCAAGAGACCCAGTACTTC; cdr3_aa: CASSYSGGLPPRTYQETQYF
v_call: TRBV6-1; cdr3_length: 14; j_call: TRBJ2-7; clone_size: -; d_call: -; cdr3_nt: TGTGCCAGCAGTGAAAACAGGGTAACCTACGAGCAGTACTTC; cdr3_aa: CASSENRVTYEQYF
v_call: TRBV12-3/TRBV12-4; cdr3_length: 13; j_call: TRBJ1-5; clone_size: -; d_call: TRBD1; cdr3_nt: TGTGCCAGCACCCGGACAGGGAATCAGCCCCAGCATTTT; cdr3_aa: CASTRTGNQPQHF
v_call: TRBV9; cdr3_length: 16; j_call: TRBJ2-5; clone_size: -; d_call: TRBD2; cdr3_nt: TGTGCCAGCAGCCCCACTAGCGGGAGGGGTGGGGAGACCCAGTACTTC; cdr3_aa: CASSPTSGRGGETQYF
v_call: TRBV27; cdr3_length: 15; j_call: TRBJ2-6; clone_size: once; d_call: -; cdr3_nt: TGTGCCAGCAGCCTTGGGGGGTCTGGGGCCAACGTCCTGACTTTC; cdr3_aa: CASSLGGSGANVLTF
v_call: TRBV27; cdr3_length: 14; j_call: TRBJ2-5; clone_size: -; d_call: -; cdr3_nt: TGTGCCAGCACTCCCGTGGGCGGGCAAGAGACCCAGTACTTC; cdr3_aa: CASTPVGGQETQYF
v_call: TRBV5-1; cdr3_length: 15; j_call: TRBJ2-2; clone_size: once; d_call: -; cdr3_nt: TGCGCCAGCAGCATTGTGGATGGGAGTTACGGGGAGCTGTTTTTT; cdr3_aa: CASSIVDGSYGELFF
v_call: TRBV2; cdr3_length: 14; j_call: TRBJ2-2; clone_size: -; d_call: -; cdr3_nt: TGTGCCAGCAGACCAGAGACAGGTTCAGGGGAGCTGTTTTTT; cdr3_aa: CASRPETGSGELFF
v_call: TRBV21-1; cdr3_length: 15; j_call: TRBJ2-7; clone_size: -; d_call: -; cdr3_nt: TGTGCCAGCAGCAGGAGCGGGAATTGCCTTGGCGAGCAGTACTTC; cdr3_aa: CASSRSGNCLGEQYF
v_call: TRBV3-1/TRBV3-2; cdr3_length: 15; j_call: TRBJ1-1; clone_size: -; d_call: -; cdr3_nt: TGTGCCAGCAGCCAAGAGGGGGGGGCTCTCACTGAAGCTTTCTTT; cdr3_aa: CASSQEGGALTEAFF
v_call: TRBV29-1; cdr3_length: 14; j_call: TRBJ1-1; clone_size: -; d_call: -; cdr3_nt: TGCAGCGCCCTTTTGACAGGACTGAACACTGAAGCTTTCTTT; cdr3_aa: CSALLTGLNTEAFF
v_call: TRBV19; cdr3_length: 14; j_call: TRBJ2-5; clone_size: -; d_call: TRBD2; cdr3_nt: TGTGCCAGTAACAGCGGGAGGGACCGAGAGACCCAGTACTTC; cdr3_aa: CASNSGRDRETQYF
v_call: TRBV6-5; cdr3_length: 13; j_call: TRBJ2-1; clone_size: -; d_call: TRBD1; cdr3_nt: TGTGCCAGCAAAGGGACAGGGGGGAATGAGCAGTTCTTC; cdr3_aa: CASKGTGGNEQFF
v_call: TRBV4-2; cdr3_length: 13; j_call: TRBJ2-5; clone_size: once; d_call: -; cdr3_nt: TGTGCCAGCCAACAGGGATCAGAAGAGACCCAGTACTTC; cdr3_aa: CASQQGSEETQYF
v_call: TRBV18; cdr3_length: 19; j_call: TRBJ2-2; clone_size: -; d_call: TRBD2; cdr3_nt: TGTGCCAGCTCCACACTTTCGACTAGCGGGAGATTCGACACCGGGGAGCTGTTTTTT; cdr3_aa: CASSTLSTSGRFDTGELFF
v_call: TRBV7-3; cdr3_length: 16; j_call: TRBJ2-3; clone_size: -; d_call: TRBD2; cdr3_nt: TGTGCCAGCAGCTCCACAGCGGGGAGCGGGTTCGATACGCAGTATTTT; cdr3_aa: CASSSTAGSGFDTQYF
v_call: TRBV28; cdr3_length: 14; j_call: TRBJ2-7; clone_size: -; d_call: -; cdr3_nt: TGTGCCAGCAAGTCGGGAGATCTCTCCTACGAGCAGTACTTC; cdr3_aa: CASKSGDLSYEQYF
v_call: TRBV18; cdr3_length: 14; j_call: TRBJ2-1; clone_size: -; d_call: -; cdr3_nt: TGTGCCAGCTCACTAATCGCGGGGAAGAATGAGCAGTTCTTC; cdr3_aa: CASSLIAGKNEQFF
v_call: TRBV19; cdr3_length: 14; j_call: TRBJ2-3; clone_size: -; d_call: -; cdr3_nt: TGTGCCAGTACCCGATGGGGAGACACAGATACGCAGTATTTT; cdr3_aa: CASTRWGDTDTQYF
v_call: TRBV6-5; cdr3_length: 15; j_call: TRBJ2-3; clone_size: -; d_call: TRBD2; cdr3_nt: TGTGCCAGCAGTAAACCTAGCGGGAGCACAGATACGCAGTATTTT; cdr3_aa: CASSKPSGSTDTQYF
v_call: TRBV7-9; cdr3_length: 17; j_call: TRBJ2-1; clone_size: -; d_call: TRBD2; cdr3_nt: TGTGCCAGCAGCTACCCTCTAGCGGGAGAAGGACTGAATGAGCAGTTCTTC; cdr3_aa: CASSYPLAGEGLNEQFF
v_call: TRBV18; cdr3_length: 15; j_call: TRBJ1-2; clone_size: -; d_call: TRBD1; cdr3_nt: TGTGCCAGCTCACCGGGACAGGGACTTAACTATGGCTACACCTTC; cdr3_aa: CASSPGQGLNYGYTF
v_call: TRBV9; cdr3_length: 14; j_call: TRBJ2-5; clone_size: once; d_call: -; cdr3_nt: TGTGCCAGCAGCGTAGCTTTAGGGAGAGAGACCCAGTACTTC; cdr3_aa: CASSVALGRETQYF
v_call: TRBV19; cdr3_length: 15; j_call: TRBJ2-2; clone_size: once; d_call: TRBD1; cdr3_nt: TGTGCCAGTAGTGCCGGGACAGGGGGCACCGGGGAGCTGTTTTTT; cdr3_aa: CASSAGTGGTGELFF
v_call: TRBV28; cdr3_length: 14; j_call: TRBJ1-2; clone_size: -; d_call: -; cdr3_nt: TGTGCCAGCAGTCTAAGCTCGTTAGACTATGGCTACACCTTC; cdr3_aa: CASSLSSLDYGYTF
v_call: TRBV5-1; cdr3_length: 21; j_call: TRBJ2-1; clone_size: once; d_call: TRBD2; cdr3_nt: TGCGCCAGCAGCTTGGCCGGGGGACTAGCGGGAATTAACGGCATATACAATGAGCAGTTCTTC; cdr3_aa: CASSLAGGLAGINGIYNEQFF
v_call: TRBV6-1; cdr3_length: 14; j_call: TRBJ2-3; clone_size: -; d_call: -; cdr3_nt: TGTGCCAGCAGTGAAGGGGGGCACCCAGATACGCAGTATTTT; cdr3_aa: CASSEGGHPDTQYF
v_call: TRBV29-1; cdr3_length: 14; j_call: TRBJ2-3; clone_size: -; d_call: TRBD2; cdr3_nt: TGCAGCGTTGAGGGACTACTGAACACAGATACGCAGTATTTT; cdr3_aa: CSVEGLLNTDTQYF
v_call: TRBV28; cdr3_length: 14; j_call: TRBJ2-3; clone_size: -; d_call: TRBD1; cdr3_nt: TGTGCCAGCAGCATCGGACAGGGGAGAGATACGCAGTATTTT; cdr3_aa: CASSIGQGRDTQYF
v_call: TRBV15; cdr3_length: 16; j_call: TRBJ2-2; clone_size: -; d_call: TRBD1; cdr3_nt: TGTGCCACCAGCAGAGATCAAGGACAGGGGGCCGGGGAGCTGTTTTTT; cdr3_aa: CATSRDQGQGAGELFF
v_call: TRBV11-1; cdr3_length: 15; j_call: TRBJ2-3; clone_size: -; d_call: -; cdr3_nt: TGTGCCAGCAGCCCCGGTGGGGGCAACACAGATACGCAGTATTTT; cdr3_aa: CASSPGGGNTDTQYF
v_call: TRBV5-5; cdr3_length: 17; j_call: TRBJ1-5; clone_size: -; d_call: TRBD1; cdr3_nt: TGTGCCAGCAGCTCCAAAATTAATACAGGGGGCAATCAGCCCCAGCATTTT; cdr3_aa: CASSSKINTGGNQPQHF
v_call: TRBV29-1; cdr3_length: 14; j_call: TRBJ2-3; clone_size: -; d_call: -; cdr3_nt: TGCAGCGCCGAATGGGCTAGCAGCACAGATACGCAGTATTTT; cdr3_aa: CSAEWASSTDTQYF
v_call: TRBV3-1/TRBV3-2; cdr3_length: 15; j_call: TRBJ2-3; clone_size: -; d_call: TRBD2; cdr3_nt: TGTGCCAGCAGCGGACGGGCTAGCGGTACAGATACGCAGTATTTT; cdr3_aa: CASSGRASGTDTQYF
v_call: TRBV3-1/TRBV3-2; cdr3_length: 17; j_call: TRBJ2-2; clone_size: -; d_call: TRBD2; cdr3_nt: TGTGCCAGCAGCCAAGAGTCTAGCGGTAAACCCTCCGGGGAGCTGTTTTTT; cdr3_aa: CASSQESSGKPSGELFF
v_call: TRBV27; cdr3_length: 14; j_call: TRBJ1-6; clone_size: once; d_call: TRBD1; cdr3_nt: TGTGCCAGCAGCTGGGACAGGGATAATTCACCCCTCCACTTT; cdr3_aa: CASSWDRDNSPLHF
v_call: TRBV2; cdr3_length: 17; j_call: TRBJ1-5; clone_size: -; d_call: TRBD1; cdr3_nt: TGTGCCAGCAGTTTAGGTTGGACAGGGGCGAACAATCAGCCCCAGCATTTT; cdr3_aa: CASSLGWTGANNQPQHF